These T cell receptor beta chains were read from a single sample in a study of cytomegalovirus exposure and HLA in healthy donors. Libraries were prepared by immunoSEQ multiplex PCR; TCRdb keeps only in-frame clonotypes and omits some of them. In the table there are around 140,000 clones, roughly 80% of which are singletons. The sample comprised PBMCs. The receptor source for this set is a female donor in good health and CMV-seronegative. The conserved cysteine and the conserved F or W are not part of the CDR3 here. The D gene is left open where the match is weak. Expanded clones are given a class, and other clones once, few, many or no size at all.

NA TRBJ1-5 11 few TRBV9 ASSVNSNQPQH
TRBD1 TRBJ2-3 13 few TRBV19 ASSIPRSTGDTQY
TRBD1 TRBJ2-5 15 few TRBV11-2 ASSLEGGTGYQETQY
NA TRBJ2-1 10 NA TRBV28 ASSLSSNEQF
NA TRBJ1-1 11 NA TRBV9 ASSTGQNTEAF
TRBD2 TRBJ2-1 13 NA TRBV6-5 ASSSTSAAYNEQF
NA TRBJ1-1 11 NA TRBV30 ASEVAQGMRAF
NA TRBJ2-5 12 once TRBV15 ATSRPGVARTQY
NA TRBJ2-7 14 NA TRBV30 AWSAPGKVSSYEQY
NA TRBJ1-2 11 NA TRBV29-1 SAVKGLKTGYT
NA TRBJ2-7 10 once TRBV28 ASSSDRYEQY
NA TRBJ1-6 12 NA TRBV4-3 ASSQARYNSPLH
NA TRBJ2-3 15 NA TRBV27 ASSYHPFSGHTDTQY
NA TRBJ1-5 12 NA TRBV18 ASSESRANQPQH
NA TRBJ2-1 13 NA TRBV7-2 ASSPRGRGNNEQF